These 32 T cell receptor beta chains were all obtained from the same sample, sequenced in a study of T cell responses to AZD1222 COVID-19 vaccine. Clones were read by immunoSEQ multiplex PCR, and TCRdb kept only the in-frame ones, dropping some. This sample has tens of thousands of clones; approximately 88% occur once, and the top ten carry about 5.8%. Sequencing was performed on peripheral blood, taken on day 0 of AZD1222 vaccination. The receptors derive from an adult in good health.

V usage is TRBV19 and J usage is TRBJ1-1; a possible D gene is TRBD1 (6 bases). Trimming removed 4 bases at V and 6 bases at J, with 15 bases between. The CDR3 runs to 14 residues. Per the germline V gene, CDR1 is LNHDA and CDR2 is SQIVND (reference sequence). The CDR3 DNA follows: TGTGCCAGTAGTAGAAGCCGGGGGGCCGCTGAAGCTTTCTTT. Protein sequence: CASSRSRGAAEAFF.

V and J are TRBV27 and TRBJ2-7; 14 nucleotides match TRBD2. The CDR3 totals 15 residues. V shed 6 bases, J shed 4 bases, and the junction held 5 bases outside the gene matches. Germline CDR1 MNHEY, CDR2 SMNVEV (reference sequence). The CDR3 sequence: CASSTGTSGSYEQYF. CDR3 in DNA: TGTGCCAGCAGCACTGGGACTAGCGGGAGTTACGAGCAGTACTTC.

V and J are TRBV9 and TRBJ2-7, with 7 bases aligning to TRBD2. The CDR3 extends over 14 amino acids. The J segment lost 6 bases and the V segment lost 0 bases, leaving 6 bases of the junction unmatched. Germline V gene sequence: CDR1 SGDLS, CDR2 YYNGEE. The CDR3 nucleotides are TGTGCCAGCAGCGTAGGGGGGGGAGGGAGCGAGCAGTACTTC. Its translation is CASSVGGGGSEQYF.

The genes are TRBV10-3 and TRBJ2-2, with 10 bases matching TRBD2. The V gene's germline CDR1 is ENHRY and CDR2 SYGVKD. V lost 5 bases and J lost 3; bases outside the gene matches: 0. The CDR3 length is 14 residues. The CDR3 bases are TGTGCCATCAGTCTAGCGGGAGACACCGGGGAGCTGTTTTTT. Protein sequence: CAISLAGDTGELFF.

V gene TRBV24-1 combines with J gene TRBJ1-2; 8 bases are a match to TRBD1. CDR1 and CDR2 from the germline V gene are KGHDR and SFDVKD. This CDR3 contains 14 residues. V gave up 4 bases and J gave up 2 bases; unmatched junction bases: 2. CDR3 protein: CATSDRQGNYGYTF. The CDR3 coding sequence is TGTGCCACCAGTGACAGACAGGGGAACTATGGCTACACCTTC.

The J gene is TRBJ1-1, the V gene TRBV5-4; D unresolved. This CDR3 contains 13 residues. Trimming took off 3 bases at V and 1 base at J, with 7 bases between the two ends. Per the germline V gene, CDR1 is SGHNT and CDR2 is YYREEE (reference sequence). Here the CDR3 reads CASSSPQNTEAFF. In DNA form, the CDR3 reads TGTGCCAGCAGCTCTCCCCAGAACACTGAAGCTTTCTTT.

CDR3 sequence reads: CASSQTGFHEQYF. The DNA for the CDR3 is TGCGCCAGCAGCCAAACAGGGTTCCACGAGCAGTACTTC. This chain joins TRBV4-3 and TRBJ2-7, with D possibly TRBD1 on 6 matching bases. Looked up from germline, CDR1 is LGHNA and CDR2 is YSLEER. V lost 2 bases and J 5 bases, leaving 10 bases between the germline ends. This CDR3 contains 13 residues.

The chain recombines TRBV27 with TRBJ2-7, with 9 positions matching TRBD1. Germline V gives CDR1 MNHEY, CDR2 SMNVEV (reference sequence). V shed 6 bases and J 9 bases; nucleotides not matched to a gene: 9. This CDR3 has 13 residues. CDR3 protein: CASSRTGEDGQYF. The CDR3 DNA is TGTGCCAGCAGCCGGACAGGGGAGGACGGGCAGTACTTC.

This clone was counted a single time. V and J are TRBV7-8 and TRBJ2-1; unclear D gene. The CDR3 consists of 12 residues. Germline-derived CDR1 and CDR2 are SGHVS and FQNEAQ. V was cut by 7 bases and J by 6 bases, with 10 bases left in between. CDR3 bases: TGTGCCAGCAAACCCCCCGGCAATGAGCAGTTCTTC. It specifies CASKPPGNEQFF. The variable domain in full, completed from reference TRBV7-8 and TRBJ2-1, reads GAGVSQSPRYKVAKRGQDVALRCDPISGHVSLFWYQQALGQGPEFLTYFQNEAQLDKSGLPSDRFFAERPEGSVSTLKIQRTQQEDSAVYLCASKPPGNEQFFGPGTRLTVL.

The chain couples TRBV13 to TRBJ1-6; 7 bases agree with TRBD1. CDR1 PRHDT and CDR2 FYEKMQ come from the germline V gene (reference sequence). There are 17 residues in the CDR3. With 3 bases clipped from V and 7 bases from J, the junction kept 12 bases outside the gene matches. CDR3 region: CASSFRRQGGKNSPLHF. CDR3 DNA: TGTGCCAGCAGCTTTCGACGACAGGGCGGGAAAAATTCACCCCTCCACTTT.

The chain couples TRBV28 to TRBJ2-7; 11 bases agree with TRBD1. Per germline, CDR1 MDHEN and CDR2 SYDVKM. After removal of 6 bases from V and 7 bases from J, the junction contained 8 bases not matched to a gene. The CDR3 is made up of 14 amino acids. CDR3 amino acids: CASRRTGGAGEQYF. CDR3 DNA sequence: TGTGCCAGCAGGCGGACAGGGGGCGCGGGGGAGCAGTACTTC.

J is TRBJ2-7 and V is TRBV24-1, with a weak D call TRBD2 (5 bases). V dropped 6 bases and J dropped 0 bases, with 8 bases sitting between them. The CDR3 length is 13 residues. Germline V gives CDR1 KGHDR, CDR2 SFDVKD. CDR3 nucleotides: TGTGCCACCAGTCCCAGCGGCTCCTACGAGCAGTACTTC. This translates into CATSPSGSYEQYF.

The V gene is TRBV6-6, the J gene TRBJ2-7; D ambiguous. The CDR3 consists of 12 residues. Per germline, CDR1 MNHNY and CDR2 SVGAGI (reference sequence). The V and J ends lost 6 bases and 5 bases respectively, with 11 bases between them. The chain's CDR3 is CASRPQGDEQYF. Here the CDR3 DNA reads TGTGCCAGCAGACCTCAAGGTGACGAGCAGTACTTC.

This chain connects TRBV19 to TRBJ2-2; weak D call: TRBD1 (7 bases). Germline V gene lookup returns CDR1 LNHDA and CDR2 SQIVND (reference sequence). Deletions cut 2 bases from V and 6 bases from J, with 16 bases between. The CDR3 runs to 16 residues. This CDR3 reads CASSINNRGGAGELFF. The DNA for the CDR3 is TGTGCCAGTAGTATAAACAACAGGGGAGGCGCCGGGGAGCTGTTTTTT.

The rearrangement joins TRBV19 to TRBJ2-5; D is undetermined. The ends were cut back, 2 bases at V and 5 bases at J, with 9 bases in the middle. The CDR3 is 13 amino acids. Germline V lookup: CDR1 LNHDA, CDR2 SQIVND (reference sequence). The CDR3 reads CASSISGGETQYF. DNA of the CDR3: TGTGCCAGTAGTATAAGTGGTGGCGAGACCCAGTACTTC.

V usage is TRBV19 and J usage is TRBJ1-2; 7 positions agree with TRBD1. Germline loops: CDR1 LNHDA, CDR2 SQIVND (reference sequence). Unmatched junction bases numbered 12, after V lost 6 bases and J lost 5 bases. The CDR3 length is 15 residues. The CDR3 region is CASSRGQPLPYGYTF. CDR3 DNA sequence: TGTGCCAGTAGCCGGGGACAGCCCTTACCTTATGGCTACACCTTC.

This chain connects TRBV29-1 to TRBJ2-1, with 10 bases identical to TRBD2. Germline V gene lookup returns CDR1 SQVTM and CDR2 ANQGSEA. CDR3 length: 14 amino acids. The ends lost 5 bases at V and 6 bases at J; junction bases unmatched: 7. CDR3: CSVQVLAGINEQFF. CDR3 DNA sequence: TGCAGCGTTCAAGTACTAGCGGGAATCAATGAGCAGTTCTTC.

The chain links TRBV5-1 to TRBJ2-2, with D maybe TRBD2 (6 bases). CDR1 is SGHRS and CDR2 is YFSETQ in the germline V gene. This CDR3 contains 15 residues. V lost 5 bases and J 0 bases, leaving 11 bases between the germline ends. CDR3 in amino acids: CASSEGTPNTGELFF. DNA of the CDR3: TGCGCCAGCAGTGAGGGGACTCCGAACACCGGGGAGCTGTTTTTT.

The chain uses TRBV6-5 and TRBJ1-1, with 8 bases aligning to TRBD1. This CDR3 spans 14 amino acids. With 6 bases clipped from V and 1 base from J, the junction kept 4 bases outside the gene matches. From germline, CDR1 is MNHEY and CDR2 SVGAGI. The DNA for the CDR3 is TGTGCCAGCAGCTTGGACAGGGCGAACACTGAAGCTTTCTTT. Translated, it gives CASSLDRANTEAFF.

V and J are TRBV19 and TRBJ2-5; D uncertain. V lost 6 bases and J lost 3, with 17 bases in between. CDR3 length equals 15 residues. The V gene's germline CDR1 is LNHDA and CDR2 SQIVND (reference sequence). The CDR3 bases are TGTGCCAGTAGCCCGTCGCGCAGGAGCGAAGAGACCCAGTACTTC. Encoded protein: CASSPSRRSEETQYF. Full variable domain (remainder filled in from reference TRBV19 and TRBJ2-5): DGGITQSPKYLFRKEGQNVTLSCEQNLNHDAMYWYRQDPGQGLRLIYYSQIVNDFQKGDIAEGYSVSREKKESFPLTVTSAQKNPTAFYLCASSPSRRSEETQYFGPGTRLLVL.

This clone was seen a single time. V and J are TRBV5-1 and TRBJ2-3; TRBD1 matches at 8 bases. This CDR3 has 16 amino acids. Trimming at V came to 0 bases and at J to 1 base, leaving 4 bases not matched to a gene. The germline gives CDR1 SGHRS, CDR2 YFSETQ. The chain's CDR3 is CASSLESGGGTDTQYF. The CDR3 DNA is TGCGCCAGCAGCTTGGAATCAGGGGGCGGCACAGATACGCAGTATTTT.

This sequence joins TRBV7-2 and TRBJ1-2; D ambiguous. There are 14 residues in the CDR3. CDR1 is SGHTA and CDR2 is FQGNSA in the germline V gene. The germline V and J ends were trimmed by 4 bases and 1 base, with 10 bases remaining between them. CDR3: CASSSKGGNYGYTF. CDR3 bases: TGTGCCAGCAGCTCAAAGGGCGGTAACTATGGCTACACCTTC.

This chain links TRBV2 with TRBJ1-2; D unresolved. This CDR3 region has 13 residues. The ends were cut back, 2 bases at V and 8 bases at J, with 12 bases in the middle. Germline CDR1 and CDR2: SNHLY and FYNNEI. The CDR3 region is CASSELSGGGYTF. The CDR3 nucleotides are TGTGCCAGCAGTGAACTCTCGGGAGGCGGCTACACCTTC.

The rearrangement links TRBV27 to TRBJ1-6; 10 positions agree with TRBD1. Germline CDR1 and CDR2: MNHEY and SMNVEV (reference sequence). This CDR3 has 13 amino acids. V lost 7 bases and J lost 10; bases outside the gene matches: 4. In DNA form, the CDR3 reads TGTGCCAGCAAGACAGGGGGCAAATCACCCCTCCACTTT. Translation: CASKTGGKSPLHF.

This chain connects TRBV27 to TRBJ2-2, with D unclear. CDR1 is MNHEY, CDR2 SMNVEV, per germline (reference sequence). The germline V and J ends were trimmed by 3 bases and 5 bases, with 13 bases remaining between them. The length of the CDR3 is 15 residues. CDR3: CASSFLSPSTGELFF. The DNA of the CDR3 is TGTGCCAGCAGTTTTCTCTCCCCGTCTACCGGGGAGCTGTTTTTT.

The gene calls are TRBV12-3 or TRBV12-4 and TRBJ1-2; D is undetermined. Trimming pared 5 bases from V and 0 bases from J, leaving 7 bases between. CDR3 size: 13 residues. CDR3 residues: CASSPGANYGYTF. The CDR3 nucleotides are TGTGCCAGCAGTCCAGGAGCTAACTATGGCTACACCTTC.

This chain uses TRBV6-2 or TRBV6-3 with TRBJ1-2; no clear D. This CDR3 region has 14 residues. In germline, CDR1 is MNHEY, CDR2 SVGEGT. V lost 0 bases and J 2 bases, leaving 7 bases between the germline ends. This CDR3 reads CASSYSGLNYGYTF. The CDR3 DNA reads as TGTGCCAGCAGTTACTCGGGATTAAACTATGGCTACACCTTC.

The chain recombines TRBV3-1 (or the pseudogene TRBV3-2) with TRBJ2-1, with 7 bases lining up with TRBD2. The CDR3 covers 13 residues. The J segment lost 9 bases and the V segment lost 8 bases, leaving 10 bases of the junction unmatched. Germline values: CDR1 LGHDT, CDR2 YNNKEL (reference sequence). The CDR3 DNA reads TGTGCCAGCGGAGCTAGCGGAAGGGCTGAGCAGTTCTTC. It encodes CASGASGRAEQFF.

The rearrangement links TRBV6-2 or TRBV6-3 to TRBJ2-3; D remains unclear. Looked up from germline, CDR1 is MNHEY and CDR2 is SVGEGT. The CDR3 runs 12 residues. V gave up 4 bases and J gave up 1 base, with 3 bases separating them. The CDR3 loop is CASSSRTDTQYF. Written as DNA, the CDR3 is TGTGCCAGCAGTTCCCGCACAGATACGCAGTATTTT.

This clone showed up just once. The rearrangement links TRBV7-3 to TRBJ2-1; 8 bases are a match to TRBD2. The CDR3 has 17 amino acids. J gave up 5 bases and V 5 bases, and 14 bases lay outside the gene matches. CDR1 is SGHTA, CDR2 FQGTGA, per germline. The CDR3 DNA reads as TGTGCCAGCAGCACACTTCCGGGACTAGGGGCCGACAATGAGCAGTTCTTC. Its translation: CASSTLPGLGADNEQFF.

V gene TRBV19 combines with J gene TRBJ1-1, with D unresolved. The CDR3 loop spans 14 amino acids. V lost 6 bases, J lost 6 bases, and 17 bases lay in between. Per the germline V gene, CDR1 is LNHDA and CDR2 is SQIVND (reference sequence). CDR3 DNA: TGTGCCAGTAGCCTCCCATCCGGGAGCCCTGAAGCTTTCTTT. Its protein product is CASSLPSGSPEAFF.

The rearrangement links TRBV5-8 to TRBJ1-1; no firm D call. The V and J ends lost 9 bases and 0 bases respectively, with 15 bases between them. The germline V gene encodes CDR1 SGHTS and CDR2 YDEGEE. This CDR3 is built from 14 residues. The CDR3 loop is CATSERFMNTEAFF. For the CDR3, the DNA is TGTGCCACCAGTGAGCGATTCATGAACACTGAAGCTTTCTTT.